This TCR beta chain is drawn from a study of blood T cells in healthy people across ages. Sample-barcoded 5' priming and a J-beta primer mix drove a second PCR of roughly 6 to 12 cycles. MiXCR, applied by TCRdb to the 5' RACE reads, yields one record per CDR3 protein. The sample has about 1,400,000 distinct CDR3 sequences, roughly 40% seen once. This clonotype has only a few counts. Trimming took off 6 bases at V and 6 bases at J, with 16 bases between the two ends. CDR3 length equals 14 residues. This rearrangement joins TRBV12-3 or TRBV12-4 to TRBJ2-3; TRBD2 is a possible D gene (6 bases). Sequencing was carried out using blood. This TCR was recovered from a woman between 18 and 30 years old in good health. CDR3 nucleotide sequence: TGTGCCAGCAGATACCCCGGGACTCATGATACGCAGTATTTT. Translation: CASRYPGTHDTQYF.